A selection of T cell receptor beta chains follows, all from one sample in a study of control samples from healthy donors and cancer patients. The repertoire was sequenced with immunoSEQ multiplex PCR; TCRdb's copy has only in-frame clones and lacks some. The sample carries tens of thousands of clones, more than 70% recorded once. The sample consisted of PBMCs. The receptors come from a man aged 50 to 60 with head and neck cancer. CDR3s include the opening cysteine and the closing phenylalanine or tryptophan. A D gene is named only where the DNA matches it firmly. Not every row has a clone size; where given, it reads once, few, many or a size class.

v_call	d_call	clone_size	j_call	cdr3_nt	cdr3_aa
TRBV5-1	NA	NA	TRBJ2-5	TGCGCCAGCAGCTTATTCCCAGGAACCCAAGAGACCCAGTACTTC	CASSLFPGTQETQYF
TRBV19	NA	NA	TRBJ1-4	TGTGCCAGTAGCACCCGGGGGGACGGAACTAATGAAAAACTGTTTTTT	CASSTRGDGTNEKLFF
TRBV5-1	TRBD1	NA	TRBJ1-1	TGCGCCAGCAGCTCGAGTCCCGGGACAGACACTGAAGCTTTCTTT	CASSSSPGTDTEAFF
TRBV19	TRBD2	NA	TRBJ2-3	TGTGCCAGTAGGGTAGCGGGGGGGACAGATACGCAGTATTTT	CASRVAGGTDTQYF
TRBV19	TRBD1	NA	TRBJ2-7	TGTGCCAGTACCCAGGGGACAGGGGGTGGGTACGAGCAGTACTTC	CASTQGTGGGYEQYF
TRBV7-2	TRBD1	NA	TRBJ2-7	TGTGCCAGCAGCCCACTGACAGGGGAGACCTACGAGCAGTACTTC	CASSPLTGETYEQYF
TRBV5-4	TRBD1	NA	TRBJ2-7	TGTGCCAGCAGCTTACGGGACAGATACGAGCAGTACTTC	CASSLRDRYEQYF
TRBV4-2	TRBD1	NA	TRBJ1-2	TGTGCCAGCAGCCAACCACTCATGCAGGGGGCCCCGGGCTATGGCTACACCTTC	CASSQPLMQGAPGYGYTF
TRBV6-1	NA	NA	TRBJ1-2	TGTGCCAGCACCTCTGGACCGTACTATGGCTACACCTTC	CASTSGPYYGYTF
TRBV2	NA	NA	TRBJ2-3	TGTGCCAACCGGGAGACTAGCACAGATACGCAGTATTTT	CANRETSTDTQYF
TRBV13	NA	once	TRBJ1-2	TGTGCCAGCAGCTTAGAGGGGCATAGCTATGGCTACACCTTC	CASSLEGHSYGYTF
TRBV6-6	NA	NA	TRBJ2-7	TGTGCCAGCAGTACCACCTACGAGCAGTACTTC	CASSTTYEQYF
TRBV5-1	NA	NA	TRBJ2-1	TGCGCCAGCAGCTTGGAAGGCTATGAGCAGTTCTTC	CASSLEGYEQFF
TRBV30	TRBD1	NA	TRBJ1-5	TGTGCCTGGGCAGGACAGGGGGGCGAGCCCCAGCATTTT	CAWAGQGGEPQHF
TRBV28	NA	NA	TRBJ1-6	TGTGCCAGCAGTTTGATAGGCCTTAGCTCCTATAATTCACCCCTCCACTTT	CASSLIGLSSYNSPLHF
TRBV9	NA	medium-sized	TRBJ1-5	TGTGCCAGCAGCCCCGACGCTTATAGCAATCAGCCCCAGCATTTT	CASSPDAYSNQPQHF
TRBV19	NA	NA	TRBJ2-1	TGTGCCAGTAGTCCCCCTGGCTCTGAGCAGTTCTTC	CASSPPGSEQFF
TRBV6-2/TRBV6-3	NA	NA	TRBJ2-1	TGTGCCAGCAGCCCGCCGGGTCGGACCTACAATGAGCAGTTCTTC	CASSPPGRTYNEQFF
TRBV28	NA	once	TRBJ2-5	TGTGCCAGCAGCCCGAGACGAGGACCAGGCGGGACCCAGTACTTC	CASSPRRGPGGTQYF
TRBV28	NA	NA	TRBJ1-6	TGTGCCAGCAGTTTCTTTGGAGACTCACCCCTCCACTTT	CASSFFGDSPLHF
TRBV10-3	TRBD1	many	TRBJ1-5	TGTGCCACCGGGACAGGGCCTGATAGCAATCAGCCCCAGCATTTT	CATGTGPDSNQPQHF
TRBV27	TRBD2	once	TRBJ2-3	TGTGCCAGCCAAGCGGGAGGGACAGATACGCAGTATTTT	CASQAGGTDTQYF
TRBV11-2	TRBD1	NA	TRBJ2-2	TGTGCCAGTGAGACAGGGTTCGACACCGGGGAGCTGTTTTTT	CASETGFDTGELFF
TRBV28	NA	once	TRBJ1-4	TGTGCCAGCAGTTTGTCAAGGGCAAATGAAAAACTGTTTTTT	CASSLSRANEKLFF
TRBV15	NA	NA	TRBJ1-1	TGTGCCACCAGCAGAGACACAGGGTTCACTGAAGCTTTCTTT	CATSRDTGFTEAFF
TRBV11-2	NA	few	TRBJ2-2	TGTGCCAGCAGCTTCCGAGGTCTAAACACCGGGGAGCTGTTTTTT	CASSFRGLNTGELFF
TRBV4-2	NA	NA	TRBJ2-3	TGTGCCAGCAGCCAAGATATAGGGGCAGAACGGGCAGATACGCAGTATTTT	CASSQDIGAERADTQYF
TRBV14	NA	few	TRBJ2-7	TGTGCCAGCAGCCAAGTCACCTGGGGCGAGCAGTACTTC	CASSQVTWGEQYF
TRBV19	TRBD1	NA	TRBJ2-2	TGTGCCAGTAGTAAAACGTGGACAGGGGGAATCACCGGGGAGCTGTTTTTT	CASSKTWTGGITGELFF
TRBV27	NA	NA	TRBJ1-6	TGTGCCAGCAGTTTAGCTCCAGGGTACTCACCCCTCCACTTT	CASSLAPGYSPLHF
TRBV5-6	NA	NA	TRBJ2-3	TGTGCCAGCAGCTTGGGTGGTACAGATACGCAGTATTTT	CASSLGGTDTQYF
TRBV2	TRBD2	NA	TRBJ2-7	TGTGCCAGCAGTGAAGTGTTTGGGTCTAGCGGGAGGGGCGACGAGCAGTACTTC	CASSEVFGSSGRGDEQYF
TRBV28	TRBD2	NA	TRBJ2-4	TGTGCCAGCAGTTTCCCGCCTTGGGGGGGGGAAAAAAACATTCAGTACTTC	CASSFPPWGGEKNIQYF
TRBV12-3/TRBV12-4	NA	once	TRBJ1-5	TGTGCCAGCAGTTCCCCGAATCAGCCCCAGCATTTT	CASSSPNQPQHF
TRBV23-1	TRBD1	NA	TRBJ2-2	TGCGCCAGCAGTCAATCGGCAGGGGGCCATTTCGGGGTGAACACCGGGGAGCTGTTTTTT	CASSQSAGGHFGVNTGELFF
TRBV30	TRBD2	NA	TRBJ2-1	TGTGCCTGGGAGCGGGGGGGAAGAGCTCTGTTCTTC	CAWERGGRALFF
TRBV14	NA	NA	TRBJ2-2	TGTGCCAGCAGCCAAGGCCGGGGGCGGTACGGGGAGCTGTTTTTT	CASSQGRGRYGELFF
TRBV24-1	NA	NA	TRBJ2-3	TGTGCCACCAGTGACCGGCGGGGCGATAGGGATACGCAGTATTTT	CATSDRRGDRDTQYF
TRBV6-5	NA	NA	TRBJ1-4	TGTGCCAGCAGTCATACACTGGAAGGTGGAAAACTGTTTTTT	CASSHTLEGGKLFF
TRBV27	TRBD1	NA	TRBJ2-7	TGTGCCAGCAGTTCTAACCGGGACAGGGAGTCCTACGAGCAGTACTTC	CASSSNRDRESYEQYF
TRBV9	TRBD2	NA	TRBJ2-3	TGTGCCAGCAGCGTAGTCGGGACTAACACAGATACGCAGTATTTT	CASSVVGTNTDTQYF
TRBV19	NA	NA	TRBJ2-5	TGTGCCAGTAGCCCGATTTGGGAAGAGACCCAGTACTTC	CASSPIWEETQYF
TRBV27	NA	NA	TRBJ1-6	TGTGCCGTCCGGGCGGGGGGCGCGGATAGGACACCCCTCCACTTT	CAVRAGGADRTPLHF
TRBV4-1	TRBD1	few	TRBJ1-5	TGCGCCAGCAGCCAAGTGGGAGCAGGGGGCCGAGGGCCTCAGCCCCAGCATTTT	CASSQVGAGGRGPQPQHF
TRBV18	NA	NA	TRBJ2-3	TGTGCCAGCTCACCACCAGGAGATACGCAGTATTTT	CASSPPGDTQYF
TRBV29-1	TRBD2	NA	TRBJ2-7	TGCAGCGTTGACTACCGGACTAGCGGGAGTAGTACCTACGAGCAGTACTTC	CSVDYRTSGSSTYEQYF
TRBV25-1	NA	NA	TRBJ1-1	TGTGCCAGCAGTGATGTAGGCCCGCATCCTGAAGCTTTCTTT	CASSDVGPHPEAFF
TRBV18	TRBD2	NA	TRBJ2-3	TGTGCCAGCTCACCAGGGCTAGCGGTCAGCACAGATACGCAGTATTTT	CASSPGLAVSTDTQYF
TRBV6-4	TRBD2	NA	TRBJ2-2	TGTGCCAGCAGTGACGGGCTAGCGGCCGGGGAGCTGTTTTTT	CASSDGLAAGELFF
TRBV5-8	NA	NA	TRBJ2-6	TGTGCCAGCAGGGGTAGGGACTCTGGGGCCAACGTCCTGACTTTC	CASRGRDSGANVLTF
TRBV29-1	TRBD1	NA	TRBJ2-7	TGCAGCGCACAGGGGACAAGTTCCTACGAGCAGTACTTC	CSAQGTSSYEQYF
TRBV5-1	NA	NA	TRBJ2-5	TGCGCCAGCAGCTTGACACTACAAGAGACCCAGTACTTC	CASSLTLQETQYF
TRBV11-2	NA	NA	TRBJ1-2	TGTGCCAGCAGCTCCCTTCAGGGGCCTGCTAACTATGGCTACACCTTC	CASSSLQGPANYGYTF